This T cell receptor (beta chain) was found in a study of T-cell reconstitution after alpha-beta-depleted transplantation in children. Whole-study findings and limits: T-cell numbers and diversity, one year after transplant, stemmed largely from T cells that were newly produced. The study reportedly traced alpha-beta T cells about two months after transplant to several hundred expanded graft clones. For some patients, TCRbeta diversity was high at day 60 because of recipient T cells and thymic progenitors that survived.

Germline V CDR1 and CDR2: SGHTA, FQGNSA. V shed 5 bases and J shed 2 bases, with 14 bases lying between them. This CDR3 is built from 15 residues. Unique molecular identifiers were used to barcode this TCRbeta library. Via MiXCR, TCRdb re-called the PCR reads, giving one row per CDR3 protein. This sample carries under 750,000 distinct CDR3 sequences, more than 20% of them seen once, and the ten largest clones take 13% to 15%. On this clonotype itself: Its antigen is not identified.

The sample was PBMCs, mostly from graft donor cells, taken 360 days after TCRalphabeta/CD19-depleted stem cell transplant. The chain joins TRBV7-2 to TRBJ2-3; TRBD2 might be the D (6 bases). This receptor was identified in a boy in the first two years of life who had a stem cell transplant for acute myeloid leukemia, so the T cells may come from the graft donor. In DNA, the CDR3 is TGTGCCAGCAGCCCCCTGGGACTCACCACAGATACGCAGTATTTT. It yields the protein CASSPLGLTTDTQYF.